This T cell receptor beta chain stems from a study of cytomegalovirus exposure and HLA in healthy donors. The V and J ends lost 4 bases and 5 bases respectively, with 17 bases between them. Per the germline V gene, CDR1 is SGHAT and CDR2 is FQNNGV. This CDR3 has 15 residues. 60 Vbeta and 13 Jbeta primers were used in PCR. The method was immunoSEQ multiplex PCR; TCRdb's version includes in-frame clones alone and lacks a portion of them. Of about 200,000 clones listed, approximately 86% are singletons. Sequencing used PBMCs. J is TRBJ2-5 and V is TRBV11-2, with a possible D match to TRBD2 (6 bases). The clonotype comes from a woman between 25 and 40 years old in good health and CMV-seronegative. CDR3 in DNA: TGTGCCAGCAGCTCTCGGACTGGAGGGGTGGAGACCCAGTACTTC. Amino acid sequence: CASSSRTGGVETQYF.